The 30 T cell receptor beta chains below come from one sample, sequenced in a study of response to subunit inactivated influenza vaccine. One entry per CDR3 protein results from TCRdb running MiXCR on the RT-PCR reads. The sample includes roughly 540,000 distinct CDR3 sequences, approximately 22% seen only once; the top ten take 2.5% to 3.5%. Separately, the same data were catalogued under a study of T cells expressing NK-cell markers. This second report adds: cDNA encoding TCR beta was synthesized via 5'RACE template switching incorporating UMIs.

Sequencing was performed on CD4+ T cells sorted from PBMCs, taken 11 to 12 days after vaccination. These TCRs come from a man aged 50-59 years who received an inactivated influenza vaccine.

This chain uses TRBV7-9 with TRBJ2-7; D not certain. The V gene lost 5 bases and the J gene lost 7 bases, with 12 bases spanning the gap. The CDR3 totals 12 residues. Germline loops: CDR1 SEHNR, CDR2 FQNEAQ (reference sequence). As DNA, the CDR3 is TGTGCCAGCAGCGTGAAAGGTGAAGAGCAGTACTTC. This gives the protein CASSVKGEEQYF.

With regard to this clonotype: This may be a read error, as it is one base from a much larger clone. V usage is TRBV5-1 and J usage is TRBJ2-5, with D uncertain. Germline V CDR1 and CDR2: SGHRS, YFSETQ. The V and J ends lost 0 bases and 4 bases respectively, with 7 bases between them. The CDR3 has 13 residues. CDR3 coding DNA: TGCGCCAGCAGCTTGGAGGCGCGAGAGACCCAGTACTTC. Encoded protein: CASSLEARETQYF.

The chain couples TRBV9 to TRBJ2-3; 10 positions match TRBD1. The ends lost 4 bases at V and 5 bases at J; junction bases unmatched: 13. CDR1 and CDR2 from the germline V gene are SGDLS and YYNGEE. The CDR3 runs to 17 residues. In DNA, the CDR3 is TGTGCCAGCAGCATGCATGGACAGGGGGGGCTCGGAGATACGCAGTATTTT. Its protein is CASSMHGQGGLGDTQYF.

The chain carries TRBV20-1 and TRBJ2-3; possibly TRBD1 or TRBD2 for D (5 bases each). Deletions cut 6 bases from V and 1 base from J, with 23 bases between. Germline V gene data show CDR1 as DFQATT and CDR2 as SNEGSKA (reference sequence). CDR3 size: 17 residues. The CDR3 DNA is TGCAGTGCCCGCCCGGGGCAGGCCAACGTTGGCACAGATACGCAGTATTTT. Translated: CSARPGQANVGTDTQYF.

The chain recombines TRBV9 with TRBJ2-7; possibly TRBD1 for D (6 bases). Germline CDR1 reads SGDLS; CDR2 reads YYNGEE. The CDR3 contains 14 residues. The V gene lost 0 bases and the J gene lost 3 bases, with 10 bases spanning the gap. The CDR3: CASSVAPGDYEQYF. CDR3 bases: TGTGCCAGCAGCGTAGCTCCAGGGGACTACGAGCAGTACTTC.

This clonotype has just a few counts. The chain has TRBV20-1 and TRBJ2-3; possibly TRBD2 for D (6 bases). The V gene's germline CDR1 is DFQATT and CDR2 SNEGSKA (reference sequence). The CDR3 sequence is 14 residues long. Trimming removed 1 base from V and 5 bases from J, with 13 bases in between. The CDR3 sequence is CSARVEAGRDTQYF. The CDR3 bases are TGCAGTGCTAGAGTAGAAGCGGGTCGAGATACGCAGTATTTT.

Here the CDR3 reads CASTHVGGFYGYTF. CDR3 DNA: TGTGCCAGCACCCATGTCGGCGGATTCTATGGCTACACCTTC. This sequence joins TRBV6-2 or TRBV6-3 and TRBJ1-2; the D is unclear. V was clipped by 7 bases and J by 4 bases, with 16 bases between them. CDR3 size: 14 residues. In germline, CDR1 is MNHEY, CDR2 SVGEGT.

The rearrangement uses TRBV3-1 and TRBJ2-7; 9 bases match TRBD1. This CDR3 comprises 14 residues. CDR1 and CDR2 (germline): LGHDT, YNNKEL (reference sequence). After removal of 5 bases from V and 5 bases from J, the junction contained 7 bases not matched to a gene. The CDR3 bases are TGTGCCAGCAGCTCCCGGGACAGGGTAAACGAGCAGTACTTC. Encoded protein: CASSSRDRVNEQYF.

The chain has TRBV11-2 and TRBJ2-6; 10 positions agree with TRBD2. The V and J ends lost 3 bases and 3 bases, in that order; junction bases with no gene match: 14. Germline CDR1 reads SGHAT; CDR2 reads FQNNGV. The CDR3 runs 20 residues. The CDR3 spells CASSFRGPASGGGGANVLTF. The CDR3 nucleotides are TGTGCCAGCAGCTTCCGGGGTCCAGCTAGCGGGGGAGGTGGGGCCAACGTCCTGACTTTC. Variable domain in full (rest from reference TRBV11-2 and TRBJ2-6): EAGVAQSPRYKIIEKRQSVAFWCNPISGHATLYWYQQILGQGPKLLIQFQNNGVVDDSQLPKDRFSAERLKGVDSTLKIQPAKLEDSAVYLCASSFRGPASGGGGANVLTFGAGSRLTVL.

The gene calls are TRBV7-6 and TRBJ2-1; TRBD2 matches 10 bases. Germline CDR1 is SGHVS and CDR2 is FNYEAQ. The CDR3 has 15 residues. J was trimmed by 7 bases and V by 2 bases; bases with no gene match: 5. CDR3 amino acids: CASSLWASGRNEQFF. The CDR3 region has the DNA TGTGCCAGCAGCTTATGGGCTAGCGGGAGAAATGAGCAGTTCTTC. The full variable domain, with the rest looked up from reference TRBV7-6 and TRBJ2-1, is GAGVSQSPRYKVTKRGQDVALRCDPISGHVSLYWYRQALGQGPEFLTYFNYEAQQDKSGLPNDRFSAERPEGSISTLTIQRTEQRDSAMYRCASSLWASGRNEQFFGPGTRLTVL.

This CDR3 reads CASSLPGQGYGYTF. CDR3 bases: TGTGCCAGCAGCTTACCGGGACAGGGATATGGCTACACCTTC. This rearrangement joins TRBV7-2 to TRBJ1-2; 9 bases match TRBD1. Trimming at V came to 2 bases and at J to 5 bases, leaving 3 bases not matched to a gene. CDR3 length: 14 residues. CDR1 SGHTA and CDR2 FQGNSA come from the germline V gene. Full variable domain (rest looked up from reference TRBV7-2 and TRBJ1-2): GAGVSQSPSNKVTEKGKDVELRCDPISGHTALYWYRQSLGQGLEFLIYFQGNSAPDKSGLPSDRFSAERTGGSVSTLTIQRTQQEDSAVYLCASSLPGQGYGYTFGSGTRLTVV.

This clonotype was seen more than once but under ten times. V and J are TRBV6-5 and TRBJ2-7; weak D call: TRBD1 (6 bases). Looked up from germline, CDR1 is MNHEY and CDR2 is SVGAGI. The CDR3 spans 15 residues. V lost 0 bases to trimming and J lost 6 bases, with 15 bases between them. The CDR3 nucleotides read TGTGCCAGCAGTTACTCGTTCAGACAGGCTAGCGAGCAGTACTTC. This codes for CASSYSFRQASEQYF.

This clonotype was detected a few times. This sequence joins TRBV15 and TRBJ1-5; no clear D gene. The V gene's germline CDR1 is LNHNV and CDR2 YYDKDF (reference sequence). Trimming removed 0 bases at V and 7 bases at J, with 13 bases between. The CDR3 runs to 15 residues. CDR3 loop: CATSRDRGLGQPQHF. CDR3 DNA sequence: TGTGCCACCAGCAGAGATCGAGGGTTAGGCCAGCCCCAGCATTTT.

This clonotype occurred a few times. The chain is built from TRBV29-1 and TRBJ2-3; 10 nucleotides agree with TRBD2. The CDR3 runs 12 residues. Per germline, CDR1 SQVTM and CDR2 ANQGSEA. The CDR3 DNA follows: TGCGGAGCGGGGGGGCCTGCAGATACGCAGTATTTT. Translating it yields CGAGGPADTQYF.

This clonotype was detected a few times. The rearrangement uses TRBV5-5 and TRBJ2-1; 9 nucleotides agree with TRBD1. Per germline, CDR1 SGHKS and CDR2 YYEKEE (reference sequence). Trimming cost V 4 bases and J 9 bases; bases outside gene matches: 11. The CDR3 covers 15 residues. The CDR3 spells CASSRGQGNIGEQFF. DNA for the CDR3: TGTGCCAGCAGCCGGGGACAGGGTAATATTGGTGAGCAGTTCTTC.

The CDR3 DNA is TGCGCCAGCAGCGGTAACAGGGAGGCGAATTCACCCCTCCACTTT. This gives the protein CASSGNREANSPLHF. The rearrangement uses TRBV5-1 and TRBJ1-6; D is possibly TRBD1 (6 bases). The CDR3 is 15 amino acids. Germline V lookup: CDR1 SGHRS, CDR2 YFSETQ. Trimming left V 4 bases short and J 7 bases short, with 15 bases between. Drawing the rest from reference TRBV5-1 and TRBJ1-6, the complete variable domain is KAGVTQTPRYLIKTRGQQVTLSCSPISGHRSVSWYQQTPGQGLQFLFEYFSETQRNKGNFPGRFSGRQFSNSRSEMNVSTLELGDSALYLCASSGNREANSPLHFGNGTRLTVT.

The genes are TRBV11-2 and TRBJ2-7; TRBD2 matches at 12 bases. The V and J ends lost 4 bases and 5 bases, in that order; junction bases with no gene match: 6. Germline CDR1 and CDR2: SGHAT and FQNNGV. CDR3 length: 15 residues. CDR3 coding DNA: TGTGCCAGCAGCTACGGACTAGCGGGGTTCGACGAGCAGTACTTC. It translates to CASSYGLAGFDEQYF.

The genes are TRBV29-1 and TRBJ2-7, with 8 bases lining up with TRBD1. CDR3 length equals 13 residues. Trimming took 6 bases from V and 3 from J; bases not matched to a gene: 7. Germline CDR1 is SQVTM and CDR2 is ANQGSEA. The CDR3 DNA is TGCAGCGTCTTTGACAGGGGAGTCTACGAGCAGTACTTC. Residues: CSVFDRGVYEQYF.

This clonotype appeared a few times. This chain connects TRBV6-1 to TRBJ2-3; 11 positions match TRBD2. The CDR3 sequence is 17 residues long. The V gene end was trimmed by 4 bases and the J gene end by 4 bases; junction bases not matched to a gene: 10. From germline, CDR1 is MNHNS and CDR2 SASEGT. Here the CDR3 reads CASSALTSGGRADTQYF. The CDR3 nucleotides are TGTGCCAGCAGTGCCCTAACTAGCGGGGGACGCGCAGATACGCAGTATTTT.

This clonotype has ten or more counts. This chain uses TRBV28 with TRBJ1-2, with D perhaps matching TRBD1 (6 bases). Trimming shortened V by 7 bases and J by 6 bases, and 12 bases separated the two germline ends. Germline V lookup: CDR1 MDHEN, CDR2 SYDVKM. The CDR3 runs to 12 residues. CDR3 protein: CASTSGQHGYTF. As DNA, the CDR3 is TGTGCCAGCACCTCAGGACAGCATGGCTACACCTTC.

This clonotype turned up a few times. The V call is TRBV12-3 or TRBV12-4, the J call TRBJ1-1, with TRBD1 as a possible D gene (5 bases). The V and J ends lost 1 base and 5 bases respectively, with 14 bases between them. This CDR3 has 15 residues. CDR3 coding DNA: TGTGCCAGCAGTTTAGACAACCCGGGGCTTACTGAAGCTTTCTTT. This sequence encodes CASSLDNPGLTEAFF.

With respect to this clonotype: This may be a read error, as it is one base from a much larger clone. This sequence joins TRBV5-1 and TRBJ1-2, with D hard to call. The V end was cut by 4 bases, the J end by 4 bases, with 14 bases between. The CDR3 totals 14 residues. CDR1 is SGHRS, CDR2 YFSETQ, per germline. The CDR3 sequence is CASSPTGRIYGYTF. The CDR3 nucleotides read TGCGCCAGCAGCCCGACCGGGCGGATCTATGGCTACACCTTC.

For the CDR3, the DNA is TGTGCCAGCGGCTACAGGGGGAACACCGGGGAGCTGTTTTTT. Translated: CASGYRGNTGELFF. This rearrangement joins TRBV6-2 or TRBV6-3 to TRBJ2-2; 7 bases line up with TRBD1. CDR3 length equals 14 residues. Looked up from germline, CDR1 is MNHEY and CDR2 is SVGEGT. J gave up 1 base and V 8 bases, and 4 bases lay outside the gene matches.

This clonotype was detected ten times or more. The V gene is TRBV6-2 or TRBV6-3, the J gene TRBJ1-5; maybe TRBD1 (6 bases). The V gene's germline CDR1 is MNHEY and CDR2 SVGEGT. The CDR3 runs to 15 residues. Trimming took 0 bases from V and 0 from J, leaving 6 bases between them. The CDR3 sequence is CASSYSGHSNQPQHF. The CDR3 nucleotides are TGTGCCAGCAGTTACTCGGGACATAGCAATCAGCCCCAGCATTTT.

In its sample, this clonotype was seen a few times. CDR3 protein: CASLDTITTYEQYF. The CDR3 coding sequence is TGCGCCAGCCTGGACACTATTACCACCTACGAGCAGTACTTC. The V call is TRBV5-1, the J call TRBJ2-7; D possibly corresponds to TRBD1 (5 bases). The CDR3 consists of 14 residues. V was pared by 7 bases and J by 2 bases, with 16 bases between. Germline-derived CDR1 and CDR2 are SGHRS and YFSETQ.

The rearrangement links TRBV3-1 to TRBJ2-7, with D hard to call. This CDR3 region has 10 residues. The V and J ends lost 8 bases and 7 bases respectively, with 9 bases between them. Germline CDR1 is LGHDT and CDR2 is YNNKEL (reference sequence). DNA of the CDR3: TGTGCCAGCGGGGTAGGGGAGCAGTACTTC. Translated, it gives CASGVGEQYF.

The DNA of the CDR3 is TGCAGCGTTGGGGACAGGGGGCTAAATGAAAAACTGTTTTTT. Its translation is CSVGDRGLNEKLFF. J is TRBJ1-4 and V is TRBV29-1; 12 nucleotides match TRBD1. Per germline, CDR1 SQVTM and CDR2 ANQGSEA. The CDR3 length is 14 residues. V shed 4 bases and J 5 bases; nucleotides not matched to a gene: 2.

This clonotype has only a few counts. The chain has TRBV7-2 and TRBJ1-3; D ambiguous. The ends were cut back, 4 bases at V and 7 bases at J, with 8 bases in the middle. The CDR3 runs 12 residues. Germline lookup yields CDR1 SGHTA and CDR2 FQGNSA. CDR3 in amino acids: CASSSDRNTIYF. In nucleotides, the CDR3 is TGTGCCAGCAGCTCCGATCGGAACACCATATATTTT.

There are a few counts of this clonotype. In DNA, the CDR3 is TGTGCCAGCACGGAAGGAAGGGGCAGAGTTGGCTACACCTTC. Translating it yields CASTEGRGRVGYTF. The chain recombines TRBV7-9 with TRBJ1-2; D may be TRBD1 (5 bases). V lost 7 bases and J 7 bases, leaving 19 bases between the germline ends. From germline, CDR1 is SEHNR and CDR2 FQNEAQ (reference sequence). CDR3 length equals 14 residues.

This chain uses TRBV7-8 with TRBJ1-4, with D hard to call. There are 14 residues in the CDR3. Germline CDR1 and CDR2: SGHVS and FQNEAQ. Trimming stripped 1 base from V and 7 bases from J, with 10 bases between. CDR3 in DNA: TGTGCCAGCAGCTTAGTTCCTCACAGTGAAAAACTGTTTTTT. Its protein is CASSLVPHSEKLFF.